The 9 T cell receptor beta chains below come from one sample, sequenced in a study of cytomegalovirus exposure and HLA in healthy donors. Here immunoSEQ multiplex PCR was the method, and the copy in TCRdb shows in-frame clones only, minus some. Here the sample spans some 170,000 clones, roughly nine tenths being singletons. The sequenced sample was PBMCs. The receptors come from a woman between 25 and 40 years old in good health and CMV-seronegative.

This chain connects TRBV7-2 to TRBJ1-2; possibly TRBD1 for D (5 bases). CDR1 is SGHTA, CDR2 FQGNSA, per germline. The CDR3 spans 14 residues. V lost 8 bases to trimming and J lost 0 bases, with 13 bases between them. CDR3 DNA: TGTGCCAGCGTCCGGGACGGTGCTAACTATGGCTACACCTTC. Translation: CASVRDGANYGYTF.

The chain employs TRBV28 and TRBJ1-1; 8 nucleotides line up with TRBD1. CDR1 is MDHEN and CDR2 is SYDVKM in the germline V gene. Unmatched junction bases numbered 5, after V lost 7 bases and J lost 4 bases. This CDR3 comprises 13 residues. The CDR3 loop is CASNPTGVTEAFF. As DNA, the CDR3 is TGTGCCAGCAATCCGACAGGGGTCACTGAAGCTTTCTTT.

V gene TRBV6-5 combines with J gene TRBJ2-1; TRBD2 is a possible D gene (6 bases). This CDR3 is built from 13 residues. Germline CDR1 MNHEY, CDR2 SVGAGI. Trimming left V 0 bases short and J 10 bases short, with 10 bases between. CDR3 bases: TGTGCCAGCAGTTACTCGGTGGGGGGAGAGCAGTTCTTC. Protein product: CASSYSVGGEQFF.

J is TRBJ1-5 and V is TRBV6-5, with D hard to call. The CDR3 is 14 residues long. Germline V gene lookup returns CDR1 MNHEY and CDR2 SVGAGI. Deletions cut 0 bases from V and 0 bases from J, with 3 bases between. The CDR3 reads CASSYSHSNQPQHF. The CDR3 DNA reads TGTGCCAGCAGTTACTCACATAGCAATCAGCCCCAGCATTTT.

This clone was observed once. The genes are TRBV27 and TRBJ2-1, with TRBD2 identical over 12 bases. CDR1 and CDR2 (germline): MNHEY, SMNVEV (reference sequence). This CDR3 region has 16 residues. After removal of 6 bases from V and 6 bases from J, the junction contained 9 bases not matched to a gene. CDR3 protein: CASSPTSGSTGNEQFF. CDR3 nucleotide sequence: TGTGCCAGCAGCCCGACTAGCGGGAGTACCGGCAATGAGCAGTTCTTC.

The chain has TRBV27 and TRBJ2-1; 7 bases line up with TRBD2. CDR1 MNHEY and CDR2 SMNVEV come from the germline V gene (reference sequence). Trimming took 0 bases from V and 3 from J; bases not matched to a gene: 5. The CDR3 has 16 residues. The CDR3 sequence: CASSLSAGDSYNEQFF. CDR3 DNA sequence: TGTGCCAGCAGTTTATCTGCGGGAGACAGCTACAATGAGCAGTTCTTC.

The sample holds one count of this clone. The genes are TRBV10-3 and TRBJ2-2; 7 bases are a match to TRBD2. The CDR3 is 17 amino acids. The junction had 7 bases not matched to a gene; V was cut back by 2 bases and J by 1 base. CDR1 is ENHRY and CDR2 is SYGVKD in the germline V gene. Here the CDR3 reads CAISEPERGGNTGELFF. In DNA form, the CDR3 reads TGTGCCATCAGTGAGCCCGAGCGGGGAGGGAACACCGGGGAGCTGTTTTTT.

Points on this clone: Other DNA sequences in this specimen translate into the identical CDR3. The gene calls are TRBV29-1 and TRBJ1-3; D may be TRBD1 (6 bases). Germline CDR1 is SQVTM and CDR2 is ANQGSEA. This CDR3 is built from 13 residues. The germline V and J ends were trimmed by 6 bases and 0 bases, with 9 bases remaining between them. For the CDR3, the DNA is TGCAGCGTGATGACAGGCTCTGGAAACACCATATATTTT. Its protein is CSVMTGSGNTIYF.

This clone was seen only once. The chain uses TRBV30 and TRBJ2-2; weak D call: TRBD1 (5 bases). CDR1 is GTSNPN and CDR2 is SVGIG in the germline V gene (reference sequence). Trimming removed 0 bases from V and 3 bases from J, with 17 bases in between. The CDR3 extends over 17 amino acids. The CDR3 DNA reads TGTGCCTGGAGTGTATATGGGGCTGTCCATGACACCGGGGAGCTGTTTTTT. It yields the protein CAWSVYGAVHDTGELFF.